The 26 T cell receptor beta chains given below trace back to one sample, sequenced in a study of blood T cell repertoires in COVID-19. Sequencing used immunoSEQ multiplex PCR; TCRdb keeps in-frame clones, though not all of them. The sample holds 70,000 to 95,000 clones; roughly 80% are singletons and the top ten take roughly a third. What was sequenced was peripheral blood. All receptors come from a man in his 60s with COVID-19, enrolled during active disease.

This rearrangement joins TRBV27 to TRBJ2-2; D uncertain. The CDR3 has 12 residues. The V gene's germline CDR1 is MNHEY and CDR2 SMNVEV (reference sequence). The DNA for the CDR3 is TGTGCGAGACGATCGGGCACCGGGGAGCTGTTTTTT. Encoded protein: CARRSGTGELFF.

The genes are TRBV19 and TRBJ1-2; D gene unclear. Per germline, CDR1 LNHDA and CDR2 SQIVND (reference sequence). Trimming removed 6 bases at V and 8 bases at J, with 19 bases between. The CDR3 totals 14 residues. Here the CDR3 reads CASSKGGPREGYTF. CDR3 sequence (DNA): TGTGCCAGTAGCAAAGGAGGACCTCGCGAGGGCTACACCTTC.

Comment on this clone: One junction end disagrees with the germline gene, perhaps due to a read error. The chain couples TRBV7-7 to TRBJ1-5, with 7 bases fitting TRBD1. This CDR3 has 15 amino acids. In germline, CDR1 is SSHAT, CDR2 FNYEAQ (reference sequence). CDR3 loop: CASSLGNRGGQPQHF. As DNA, the CDR3 is TGTGCTAGCAGCTTAGGGAACAGGGGAGGCCAGCCCCAGCATTTT.

The genes are TRBV5-4 and TRBJ1-2; weak D call: TRBD1 (6 bases). Deletions cut 2 bases from V and 4 bases from J, with 12 bases between. Germline V gene sequence: CDR1 SGHNT, CDR2 YYREEE (reference sequence). The CDR3 covers 14 residues. The CDR3: CASSFHQGIYGYTF. The DNA of the CDR3 is TGTGCCAGCAGCTTTCACCAGGGGATCTATGGCTACACCTTC.

J is TRBJ1-3 and V is TRBV7-8; D perhaps matches TRBD1 (6 bases). V lost 2 bases to trimming and J lost 2 bases, with 10 bases between them. This CDR3 has 15 residues. The V gene's germline CDR1 is SGHVS and CDR2 FQNEAQ. The CDR3 loop reads CASSLQGRAGNTIYF. The CDR3 nucleotides are TGTGCCAGCAGCTTACAGGGGAGGGCTGGAAACACCATATATTTT. Full variable domain (missing parts from reference TRBV7-8 and TRBJ1-3): GAGVSQSPRYKVAKRGQDVALRCDPISGHVSLFWYQQALGQGPEFLTYFQNEAQLDKSGLPSDRFFAERPEGSVSTLKIQRTQQEDSAVYLCASSLQGRAGNTIYFGEGSWLTVV.

The CDR3 loop is CAISARVTQPSGNNEQFF. In DNA, the CDR3 is TGTGCCATCAGTGCCAGGGTAACTCAACCTAGCGGAAATAATGAGCAGTTCTTC. The genes are TRBV10-3 and TRBJ2-1, with 7 bases fitting TRBD2. Losses at the gene ends were 4 bases for V and 7 bases for J; bases not matched to a gene: 19. The CDR3 has 18 amino acids. Germline CDR1 is ENHRY and CDR2 is SYGVKD.

The genes are TRBV19 and TRBJ1-1, with 8 bases fitting TRBD1. CDR1 LNHDA and CDR2 SQIVND come from the germline V gene (reference sequence). V lost 7 bases and J lost 8; bases outside the gene matches: 12. The length of the CDR3 is 14 residues. The chain's CDR3 is CASTLTGDPEEAFF. The CDR3 DNA is TGTGCCAGTACTCTGACAGGGGACCCGGAGGAAGCTTTCTTT.

The chain carries TRBV5-1 and TRBJ2-5; 8 bases line up with TRBD2. This CDR3 spans 16 amino acids. Per the germline V gene, CDR1 is SGHRS and CDR2 is YFSETQ. Trimming removed 5 bases from V and 5 bases from J; junction bases left unmatched: 14. Written as DNA, the CDR3 is TGCGCCAGCAGATTAACGACGGCCGGGGGGGCCGAGACCCAGTACTTC. As protein: CASRLTTAGGAETQYF. Together with reference TRBV5-1 and TRBJ2-5, the CDR3 gives the full variable domain: KAGVTQTPRYLIKTRGQQVTLSCSPISGHRSVSWYQQTPGQGLQFLFEYFSETQRNKGNFPGRFSGRQFSNSRSEMNVSTLELGDSALYLCASRLTTAGGAETQYFGPGTRLLVL.

Note on this clone: This may come from a read error, since a much larger clone is one base off. The identical CDR3 is also encoded by other nucleotide sequences in the sample. This chain connects TRBV5-5 to TRBJ2-3, with TRBD2 matching 9 bases. J was trimmed by 14 bases and V by 10 bases; bases with no gene match: 26. CDR1 is SGHKS and CDR2 is YYEKEE in the germline V gene (reference sequence). There are 16 residues in the CDR3. CDR3 loop: CAPSLGGGGRALPGYF. The CDR3 DNA reads as TGTGCCCCCAGCTTGGGCGGGGGCGGGAGGGCCCTCCCTGGGTATTTT.

This sequence joins TRBV7-3 and TRBJ2-6; 8 bases map to TRBD2. The J segment lost 0 bases and the V segment lost 5 bases, leaving 6 bases of the junction unmatched. Germline V gene sequence: CDR1 SGHTA, CDR2 FQGTGA. The CDR3 runs to 17 residues. The CDR3 region is CASSLSGTSSGANVLTF. The CDR3, as DNA: TGTGCCAGCAGCCTTAGCGGGACGAGCTCTGGGGCCAACGTCCTGACTTTC.

The chain links TRBV5-1 to TRBJ2-3; TRBD1 matches at 7 bases. This CDR3 contains 16 residues. Trimming removed 4 bases from V and 2 bases from J; junction bases left unmatched: 10. CDR1 SGHRS and CDR2 YFSETQ come from the germline V gene. In DNA, the CDR3 is TGCGCCAGCAGCGAGATACAGGGGCGCCACACAGATACGCAGTATTTT. This sequence encodes CASSEIQGRHTDTQYF.

The V gene is TRBV24-1, the J gene TRBJ2-1; 7 nucleotides align to TRBD1. V was clipped by 3 bases and J by 3 bases; unmatched bases: 4. In germline, CDR1 is KGHDR, CDR2 SFDVKD. The CDR3 has 15 amino acids. Written as DNA, the CDR3 is TGTGCCACCAGTGATCGAGGACAGGACTACAATGAGCAGTTCTTC. Protein: CATSDRGQDYNEQFF.

The gene calls are TRBV5-8 and TRBJ1-5; D may be TRBD1 (5 bases). The V and J ends lost 4 bases and 4 bases respectively, with 9 bases between them. Germline assignment: CDR1 SGHTS and CDR2 YDEGEE. The CDR3 is 13 residues long. The CDR3: CASSRRGNQPQHF. CDR3 nucleotides: TGTGCCAGCAGCAGAAGGGGAAATCAGCCCCAGCATTTT.

J is TRBJ2-5 and V is TRBV25-1, with D maybe TRBD1 (6 bases). With 2 bases removed from V and 2 bases from J, the gap between germline ends came to 12 bases. The germline V gene has CDR1 MGHDK and CDR2 SYGVNS. This CDR3 is built from 15 residues. The CDR3 spells CASSEPMTGQETQYF. As DNA, the CDR3 is TGTGCCAGCAGTGAACCTATGACAGGACAAGAGACCCAGTACTTC.

The chain couples TRBV18 to TRBJ2-5, with D perhaps matching TRBD1 (6 bases). This CDR3 region has 15 residues. V lost 4 bases and J lost 5, with 17 bases in between. In germline, CDR1 is KGHSH, CDR2 LQKENI. Here the CDR3 reads CASSLQLGDIETQYF. For the CDR3, the DNA is TGTGCCAGCTCACTCCAACTAGGGGACATTGAGACCCAGTACTTC. Complete variable domain (other parts from reference TRBV18 and TRBJ2-5): NAGVMQNPRHLVRRRGQEARLRCSPMKGHSHVYWYRQLPEEGLKFMVYLQKENIIDESGMPKERFSAEFPKEGPSILRIQQVVRGDSAAYFCASSLQLGDIETQYFGPGTRLLVL.

The rearrangement joins TRBV7-9 to TRBJ2-3, with D possibly matching TRBD2 (5 bases). V was trimmed by 7 bases and J by 0 bases, leaving 11 bases between them. There are 14 residues in the CDR3. Germline V gene data show CDR1 as SEHNR and CDR2 as FQNEAQ (reference sequence). In DNA, the CDR3 is TGTGCCAGCACATGGCGAGGGAGCACAGATACGCAGTATTTT. It yields the protein CASTWRGSTDTQYF.

This chain connects TRBV7-2 to TRBJ2-3, with TRBD2 matching over 11 bases. V shed 4 bases, J shed 4 bases, and the junction held 4 bases outside the gene matches. The germline gives CDR1 SGHTA, CDR2 FQGNSA. The CDR3 consists of 15 residues. The CDR3 here is CASSSGLAGSDTQYF. In DNA form, the CDR3 reads TGTGCCAGCAGCTCCGGACTAGCGGGCTCAGATACGCAGTATTTT.

The chain uses TRBV6-2 or TRBV6-3 and TRBJ1-1; D unresolved. The CDR3 length is 13 residues. Germline V gives CDR1 MNHEY, CDR2 SVGEGT. The ends were cut back, 2 bases at V and 2 bases at J, with 6 bases in the middle. This chain's CDR3 is CASSYEGNTEAFF. CDR3 DNA: TGTGCCAGCAGTTACGAGGGAAACACTGAAGCTTTCTTT.

The chain has TRBV4-3 and TRBJ1-1, with 10 nucleotides matching TRBD1. Per germline, CDR1 LGHNA and CDR2 YSLEER. The junction had 2 bases not matched to a gene; V was cut back by 3 bases and J by 1 base. The CDR3 extends over 15 amino acids. The CDR3 DNA is TGCGCCAGCAGCCAGTGGGACAGGGGGAACACTGAAGCTTTCTTT. It encodes CASSQWDRGNTEAFF.

The rearrangement uses TRBV5-4 and TRBJ2-5; 8 positions match TRBD2. This CDR3 spans 15 amino acids. The germline V gene encodes CDR1 SGHNT and CDR2 YYREEE (reference sequence). The J segment lost 4 bases and the V segment lost 4 bases, leaving 9 bases of the junction unmatched. The CDR3 DNA follows: TGTGCCAGCAGCGCGAGCGGGGGACCCTCAGAGACCCAGTACTTC. Protein: CASSASGGPSETQYF. The variable domain in full, completed from reference TRBV5-4 and TRBJ2-5, reads ETGVTQSPTHLIKTRGQQVTLRCSSQSGHNTVSWYQQALGQGPQFIFQYYREEENGRGNFPPRFSGLQFPNYSSELNVNALELDDSALYLCASSASGGPSETQYFGPGTRLLVL.

The V and J genes are TRBV12-5 and TRBJ2-7; 7 positions match TRBD1. Unmatched junction bases numbered 0, after V lost 1 base and J lost 6 bases. CDR1 is LGHNT, CDR2 FRNRAP, per germline. CDR3 length: 12 amino acids. The CDR3 DNA follows: TGTGCTAGTGGTTTGGACAGGGGCGAGCAGTACTTC. Translated: CASGLDRGEQYF.

V gene TRBV6-1 combines with J gene TRBJ1-4; maybe TRBD1 (5 bases). Germline assignment: CDR1 MNHNS and CDR2 SASEGT. V was shortened by 3 bases and J by 0 bases, with 11 bases between the two germline ends. The CDR3 extends over 16 amino acids. CDR3 bases: TGTGCCAGCAGTGACGACAGAGCAGCAACTAATGAAAAACTGTTTTTT. Translating it yields CASSDDRAATNEKLFF.

The V gene is TRBV10-3, the J gene TRBJ1-1; D is possibly TRBD1 (6 bases). Between the trimmed V and J ends, which lost 6 bases and 4 bases, there was a span of 21 bases. From germline, CDR1 is ENHRY and CDR2 SYGVKD. This CDR3 region has 16 residues. Here the CDR3 DNA reads TGTGCCATCAGGGAGGGGGTAGGGACCGGGAGCACTGAAGCTTTCTTT. It yields the protein CAIREGVGTGSTEAFF.

The chain employs TRBV14 and TRBJ2-7, with TRBD2 as a possible D gene (6 bases). Trimming shortened V by 0 bases and J by 6 bases, and 9 bases separated the two germline ends. There are 13 residues in the CDR3. Germline lookup yields CDR1 SGHDN and CDR2 FVKESK. The CDR3 coding sequence is TGTGCCAGCAGCCAAGATCGGCGGGGCGAGCAGTACTTC. It is translated as CASSQDRRGEQYF. Full variable domain (rest looked up from reference TRBV14 and TRBJ2-7): EAGVTQFPSHSVIEKGQTVTLRCDPISGHDNLYWYRRVMGKEIKFLLHFVKESKQDESGMPNNRFLAERTGGTYSTLKVQPAELEDSGVYFCASSQDRRGEQYFGPGTRLTVT.

The chain recombines TRBV6-5 with TRBJ2-3, with 8 bases fitting TRBD2. V trimming: 6 bases; J trimming: 2 bases; junction bases outside the gene matches: 7. Germline V gives CDR1 MNHEY, CDR2 SVGAGI. The CDR3 spans 15 residues. Here the CDR3 DNA reads TGTGCCAGCAGATTGGGACTAGTAACCACAGATACGCAGTATTTT. Residues: CASRLGLVTTDTQYF.

The genes are TRBV5-1 and TRBJ2-2, with 7 bases aligning to TRBD1. V shed 8 bases, J shed 5 bases, and the junction held 6 bases outside the gene matches. Germline-derived CDR1 and CDR2 are SGHRS and YFSETQ. There are 13 residues in the CDR3. CDR3 bases: TGCGCCAGTACGACAGGGCGGACCGGGGAGCTGTTTTTT. Translated: CASTTGRTGELFF.